This T cell receptor beta chain is drawn from a study of blood T cell repertoires in COVID-19. The overall study: Samples representing acute and convalescent COVID-19 were sourced from the United States, Italy and Spain. In each case, the material was cDNA or gDNA derived from T cells, B-cell-depleted T cells, or PBMCs.

Authors' analysis steps: Estimation of nucleated cell counts relied on the amplification of reference gene primers. Here immunoSEQ multiplex PCR was the method, and the copy in TCRdb shows in-frame clones only, minus some. Clone size and V and J calls were adopted from that table, with D and trimming inferred from the DNA. The sample includes about 150,000 clones, approximately 86% of them seen just once. To note about this clone: Other DNA variants within this sample encode the same CDR3.

The TCR was taken from an older woman with acute or convalescent COVID-19. Sequencing was performed on peripheral blood.

CDR3 DNA sequence: TGTGCCAGCAGCCTGGGACAGGGCTCTTCACCCCTCCACTTT. Amino acid sequence: CASSLGQGSSPLHF. The rearrangement links TRBV7-9 to TRBJ1-6; 9 bases are shared with TRBD1. Germline CDR1 is SEHNR and CDR2 is FQNEAQ (reference sequence). V lost 5 bases to trimming and J lost 9 bases; unmatched junction nucleotides: 5. The CDR3 sequence is 14 residues long.